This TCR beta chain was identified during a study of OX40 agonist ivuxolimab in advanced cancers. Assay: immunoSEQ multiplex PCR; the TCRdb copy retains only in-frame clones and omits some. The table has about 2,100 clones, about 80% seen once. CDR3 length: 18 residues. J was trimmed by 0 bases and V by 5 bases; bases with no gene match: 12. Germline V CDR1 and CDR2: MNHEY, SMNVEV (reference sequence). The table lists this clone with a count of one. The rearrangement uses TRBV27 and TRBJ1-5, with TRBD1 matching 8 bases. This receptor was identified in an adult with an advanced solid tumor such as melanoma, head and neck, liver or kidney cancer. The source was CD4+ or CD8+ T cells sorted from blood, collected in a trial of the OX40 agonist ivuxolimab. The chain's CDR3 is CASSPPPGGPYSNQPQHF. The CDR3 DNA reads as TGTGCCAGCAGTCCCCCCCCAGGGGGCCCTTATAGCAATCAGCCCCAGCATTTT.